Shown below are 25 T cell receptor beta chains from a single sample sequenced in a study of control samples from healthy donors and cancer patients. Clones were sequenced by immunoSEQ multiplex PCR, and TCRdb holds only the in-frame ones, with some missing. The repertoire consists of fewer than 200,000 clones, with about 86% occurring once and the leading ten covering under 5%. The sequenced sample consisted of blood. The receptors come from a woman under 40 in good health.

CDR3 residues: CASAAGGRISYNEQFF. DNA of the CDR3: TGCGCCAGTGCGGCCGGCGGGAGGATCTCCTACAATGAGCAGTTCTTC. The rearrangement uses TRBV5-1 and TRBJ2-1; TRBD2 matches 8 bases. In germline, CDR1 is SGHRS, CDR2 YFSETQ. The length of the CDR3 is 16 residues. The V gene end was trimmed by 8 bases and the J gene end by 0 bases; junction bases not matched to a gene: 10.

V is TRBV28 and J is TRBJ2-5; 7 nucleotides line up with TRBD1. With 7 bases clipped from V and 4 bases from J, the junction kept 6 bases outside the gene matches. This CDR3 comprises 13 residues. Germline V lookup: CDR1 MDHEN, CDR2 SYDVKM. The chain's CDR3 is CASNRDRGETQYF. The CDR3 coding sequence is TGTGCCAGCAACAGGGACAGAGGAGAGACCCAGTACTTC.

The chain employs TRBV19 and TRBJ1-5, with 10 nucleotides matching TRBD1. Trimming cost V 8 bases and J 3 bases; bases outside gene matches: 7. Germline CDR1 is LNHDA and CDR2 is SQIVND (reference sequence). The CDR3 loop spans 15 amino acids. The CDR3 sequence is CASAGTGVYNQPQHF. In DNA, the CDR3 is TGTGCCAGTGCCGGGACAGGGGTCTACAATCAGCCCCAGCATTTT.

This chain connects TRBV5-4 to TRBJ2-2; D not resolved. The V end lost 1 base, the J end lost 4 bases, and 17 bases lay between the germline ends. Germline CDR1 reads SGHNT; CDR2 reads YYREEE (reference sequence). The CDR3 loop spans 17 amino acids. The CDR3 reads CASSLIGSGDLTGELFF. DNA of the CDR3: TGTGCCAGCAGCTTGATAGGTTCAGGTGATCTCACCGGGGAGCTGTTTTTT. Full variable domain (rest looked up from reference TRBV5-4 and TRBJ2-2): ETGVTQSPTHLIKTRGQQVTLRCSSQSGHNTVSWYQQALGQGPQFIFQYYREEENGRGNFPPRFSGLQFPNYSSELNVNALELDDSALYLCASSLIGSGDLTGELFFGEGSRLTVL.

This rearrangement joins TRBV5-4 to TRBJ2-5; D is uncertain. The CDR3 spans 14 residues. Germline V gene sequence: CDR1 SGHNT, CDR2 YYREEE (reference sequence). Trimming pared 4 bases from V and 0 bases from J, leaving 10 bases between. The CDR3 here is CASSTAGYQETQYF. CDR3 nucleotides: TGTGCCAGCAGCACCGCTGGGTACCAAGAGACCCAGTACTTC.

To note about this clone: Given a much more abundant clone one base away, this may be a read error. In the same sample, other DNA sequences code for this CDR3. This sequence joins TRBV7-9 and TRBJ1-6; weak D call: TRBD1 (5 bases). Germline V gene data show CDR1 as SEHNR and CDR2 as FQNEAQ (reference sequence). The CDR3 runs to 13 residues. V was trimmed by 5 bases and J by 10 bases, leaving 12 bases between them. The CDR3 protein is CASSLQGGSPLHF. The CDR3 DNA is TGTGCCAGCAGCCTGCAGGGAGGCTCACCCCTCCACTTT.

The genes are TRBV9 and TRBJ2-7, with a tentative D call TRBD1 (6 bases). CDR1 is SGDLS and CDR2 is YYNGEE in the germline V gene. The CDR3 sequence is 11 residues long. Trimming stripped 4 bases from V and 7 bases from J, with 9 bases between. The CDR3: CASSPGTEQYF. The DNA of the CDR3 is TGTGCCAGCAGCCCCGGGACAGAGCAGTACTTC. Together with reference TRBV9 and TRBJ2-7, the CDR3 gives the full variable domain: DSGVTQTPKHLITATGQRVTLRCSPRSGDLSVYWYQQSLDQGLQFLIQYYNGEERAKGNILERFSAQQFPDLHSELNLSSLELGDSALYFCASSPGTEQYFGPGTRLTVT.

The chain carries TRBV11-3 and TRBJ2-1, with 8 bases lining up with TRBD2. There are 16 residues in the CDR3. V trimming: 5 bases; J trimming: 0 bases; junction bases outside the gene matches: 6. Per germline, CDR1 SGHNT and CDR2 YENEEA. The CDR3: CASSEVRGASYNEQFF. As DNA, the CDR3 is TGTGCCAGCAGCGAGGTGCGGGGGGCCTCCTACAATGAGCAGTTCTTC. Looking up the rest from reference TRBV11-3 and TRBJ2-1 gives the full variable domain: EAGVVQSPRYKIIEKKQPVAFWCNPISGHNTLYWYLQNLGQGPELLIRYENEEAVDDSQLPKDRFSAERLKGVDSTLKIQPAELGDSAVYLCASSEVRGASYNEQFFGPGTRLTVL.

The genes are TRBV27 and TRBJ2-1, with 10 nucleotides matching TRBD2. Germline V gene data show CDR1 as MNHEY and CDR2 as SMNVEV (reference sequence). With 5 bases clipped from V and 4 bases from J, the junction kept 8 bases outside the gene matches. This CDR3 contains 16 residues. CDR3 nucleotide sequence: TGTGCCAGCAGTGACCGACTAGCGGGTTTATACAATGAGCAGTTCTTC. As protein: CASSDRLAGLYNEQFF.

The chain is built from TRBV5-4 and TRBJ2-1; TRBD2 matches 11 bases. With V trimmed by 0 bases and J by 5 bases, 1 base remained unmatched. The CDR3 is 15 residues long. The germline V gene encodes CDR1 SGHNT and CDR2 YYREEE (reference sequence). CDR3 in amino acids: CASSLAGLADNEQFF. As DNA, the CDR3 is TGTGCCAGCAGCTTGGCGGGACTAGCGGACAATGAGCAGTTCTTC.

In this sample, this clone turned up once. V gene TRBV24-1 combines with J gene TRBJ1-4, with TRBD1 identical over 7 bases. The germline gives CDR1 KGHDR, CDR2 SFDVKD. The CDR3 is made up of 14 amino acids. Losses at the gene ends were 4 bases for V and 6 bases for J; bases not matched to a gene: 4. In nucleotides, the CDR3 is TGTGCCACCAGTGAGTCCGGGACAGATGAAAAACTGTTTTTT. This encodes CATSESGTDEKLFF.

V usage is TRBV6-5 and J usage is TRBJ1-2; possibly TRBD1 for D (5 bases). This CDR3 is 12 amino acids long. Germline V gene sequence: CDR1 MNHEY, CDR2 SVGAGI. Trimming removed 11 bases from V and 8 bases from J, with 18 bases in between. The CDR3, as DNA: TGTGCCTCAGGACGGCCGGGGGTAGGCTACACCTTC. Its protein product is CASGRPGVGYTF.

V gene TRBV7-6 combines with J gene TRBJ2-1; D is undetermined. This CDR3 is built from 14 residues. Germline-derived CDR1 and CDR2 are SGHVS and FNYEAQ. V was cut by 0 bases and J by 6 bases, with 9 bases left in between. CDR3 in amino acids: CASSLAGETNEQFF. The DNA of the CDR3 is TGTGCCAGCAGCTTAGCTGGGGAAACCAATGAGCAGTTCTTC.

This chain links TRBV28 with TRBJ1-3, with a tentative D call TRBD1 (6 bases). Germline CDR1 MDHEN, CDR2 SYDVKM. CDR3 length: 14 amino acids. Trimming pared 1 base from V and 4 bases from J, leaving 8 bases between. The CDR3 nucleotides read TGTGCCAGCAGTTTATCAGGGGTAGGAAACACCATATATTTT. Its protein product is CASSLSGVGNTIYF.

J is TRBJ1-5 and V is TRBV3-1 (or the pseudogene TRBV3-2); no clear D. V lost 4 bases, J lost 1 base, and 5 bases lay in between. Germline CDR1 LGHDT, CDR2 YNNKEL (reference sequence). This CDR3 is built from 13 residues. The CDR3: CASSPGSNQPQHF. The CDR3 DNA is TGTGCCAGCAGCCCAGGAAGCAATCAGCCCCAGCATTTT.

The chain recombines TRBV19 with TRBJ2-7, with D perhaps matching TRBD1 or TRBD2 (6 bases each). Per the germline V gene, CDR1 is LNHDA and CDR2 is SQIVND (reference sequence). This CDR3 is 15 amino acids long. The V and J ends lost 4 bases and 1 base respectively, with 14 bases between them. CDR3 in DNA: TGTGCCAGTAGTACCACGGGGGCTGGGTCCTACGAGCAGTACTTC. This encodes CASSTTGAGSYEQYF.

In nucleotides, the CDR3 is TGTGCCACCAGCAGTACCTTCAGGGGCTACACCTTC. Its protein is CATSSTFRGYTF. The V gene is TRBV15, the J gene TRBJ1-2, with D uncertain. The CDR3 loop spans 12 amino acids. The germline V gene has CDR1 LNHNV and CDR2 YYDKDF (reference sequence). Trimming pared 3 bases from V and 8 bases from J, leaving 10 bases between. The whole variable domain, filled in from reference TRBV15 and TRBJ1-2, reads DAMVIQNPRYQVTQFGKPVTLSCSQTLNHNVMYWYQQKSSQAPKLLFHYYDKDFNNEADTPDNFQSRRPNTSFCFLDIRSPGLGDTAMYLCATSSTFRGYTFGSGTRLTVV.

The chain carries TRBV9 and TRBJ2-1, with 9 bases aligning to TRBD2. This CDR3 has 16 residues. The V segment lost 4 bases and the J segment 8 bases; nucleotides outside the gene matches: 13. The germline V gene encodes CDR1 SGDLS and CDR2 YYNGEE. The CDR3 protein is CASSPAAGGSFDEQFF. The CDR3 DNA sequence: TGTGCCAGCAGCCCCGCAGCGGGGGGTTCCTTTGATGAGCAGTTCTTC.

The rearrangement joins TRBV27 to TRBJ2-2; the D call may be TRBD1 or TRBD2 (5 bases each). V was clipped by 3 bases and J by 9 bases, with 11 bases between them. Germline lookup yields CDR1 MNHEY and CDR2 SMNVEV (reference sequence). CDR3 length: 13 amino acids. The CDR3 sequence is CASSLGPYRELFF. DNA of the CDR3: TGTGCCAGCAGTTTGGGACCCTACCGGGAGCTGTTTTTT.

This chain connects TRBV15 to TRBJ1-1, with D uncertain. Germline V gives CDR1 LNHNV, CDR2 YYDKDF (reference sequence). V was trimmed by 4 bases and J by 11 bases, leaving 17 bases between them. This CDR3 has 13 residues. CDR3: CATSTDRNGNAFF. CDR3 sequence (DNA): TGTGCCACCAGCACAGATCGCAACGGGAATGCTTTCTTT. Drawing the rest from reference TRBV15 and TRBJ1-1, the complete variable domain is DAMVIQNPRYQVTQFGKPVTLSCSQTLNHNVMYWYQQKSSQAPKLLFHYYDKDFNNEADTPDNFQSRRPNTSFCFLDIRSPGLGDTAMYLCATSTDRNGNAFFGQGTRLTVV.

For this clone: Distinct nucleotide sequences in the sample also encode this CDR3. The chain combines TRBV30 with TRBJ2-5; the D is unclear. In germline, CDR1 is GTSNPN, CDR2 SVGIG (reference sequence). The ends were cut back, 1 base at V and 3 bases at J, with 0 bases in the middle. The CDR3 is 10 residues long. The CDR3 DNA is TGTGCCTGGAGTGAAGAGACCCAGTACTTC. This translates into CAWSEETQYF.

The V call is TRBV13, the J call TRBJ1-3, with unresolved D. The length of the CDR3 is 15 residues. Germline loops: CDR1 PRHDT, CDR2 FYEKMQ (reference sequence). The V end lost 5 bases, the J end lost 0 bases, and 11 bases lay between the germline ends. This CDR3 is CASSRDRVSGNTIYF. The CDR3 DNA follows: TGTGCCAGCAGCCGTGACCGCGTCTCTGGAAACACCATATATTTT. The whole variable domain, remainder taken from reference TRBV13 and TRBJ1-3, is AAGVIQSPRHLIKEKRETATLKCYPIPRHDTVYWYQQGPGQDPQFLISFYEKMQSDKGSIPDRFSAQQFSDYHSELNMSSLELGDSALYFCASSRDRVSGNTIYFGEGSWLTVV.

This chain joins TRBV5-1 and TRBJ2-1; D perhaps matches TRBD2 (6 bases). V dropped 4 bases and J dropped 8 bases, with 16 bases sitting between them. Per germline, CDR1 SGHRS and CDR2 YFSETQ. This CDR3 has 14 residues. CDR3 DNA: TGCGCCAGCAGCCACGCTGAGGAGGGTGATGAGCAGTTCTTC. Translated: CASSHAEEGDEQFF.

The chain is built from TRBV4-2 and TRBJ2-5; perhaps TRBD2 as D (5 bases). The CDR3 has 18 amino acids. CDR1 is LGHNA and CDR2 is YNFKEQ in the germline V gene. Trimming stripped 2 bases from V and 5 bases from J, with 24 bases between. The CDR3: CASSQREAQAHSWETQYF. The CDR3 coding sequence is TGTGCCAGCAGCCAACGGGAAGCCCAGGCCCATAGTTGGGAGACCCAGTACTTC.

This chain links TRBV5-5 with TRBJ2-1, with TRBD2 identical over 11 bases. Germline assignment: CDR1 SGHKS and CDR2 YYEKEE (reference sequence). V shed 3 bases, J shed 3 bases, and the junction held 2 bases outside the gene matches. This CDR3 is built from 15 residues. The CDR3 region has the DNA TGTGCCAGCAGCTCCGGGACTAGCGGCTACAATGAGCAGTTCTTC. This sequence encodes CASSSGTSGYNEQFF. Supplemented by reference TRBV5-5 and TRBJ2-1, the full variable domain reads DAGVTQSPTHLIKTRGQQVTLRCSPISGHKSVSWYQQVLGQGPQFIFQYYEKEERGRGNFPDRFSARQFPNYSSELNVNALLLGDSALYLCASSSGTSGYNEQFFGPGTRLTVL.